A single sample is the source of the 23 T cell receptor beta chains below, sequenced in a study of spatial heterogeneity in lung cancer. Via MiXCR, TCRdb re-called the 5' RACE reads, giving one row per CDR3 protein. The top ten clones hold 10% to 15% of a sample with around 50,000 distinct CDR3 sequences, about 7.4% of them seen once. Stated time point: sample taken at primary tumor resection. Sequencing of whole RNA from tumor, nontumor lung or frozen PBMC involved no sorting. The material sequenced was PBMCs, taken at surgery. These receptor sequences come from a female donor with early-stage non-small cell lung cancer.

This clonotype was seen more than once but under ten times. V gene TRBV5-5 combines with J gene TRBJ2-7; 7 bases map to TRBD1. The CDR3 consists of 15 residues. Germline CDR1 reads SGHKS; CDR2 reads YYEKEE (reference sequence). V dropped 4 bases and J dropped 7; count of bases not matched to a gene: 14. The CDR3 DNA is TGTGCCAGCAGCGAAACGGGACAGTGGGGAAGGGAGCAGTACTTC. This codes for CASSETGQWGREQYF.

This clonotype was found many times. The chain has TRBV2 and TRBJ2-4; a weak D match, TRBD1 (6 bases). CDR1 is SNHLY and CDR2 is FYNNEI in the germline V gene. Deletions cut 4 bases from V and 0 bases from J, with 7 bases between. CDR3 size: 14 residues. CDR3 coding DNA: TGTGCCAGCAGTGTAGGGGGAGCCAAAAACATTCAGTACTTC. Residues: CASSVGGAKNIQYF.

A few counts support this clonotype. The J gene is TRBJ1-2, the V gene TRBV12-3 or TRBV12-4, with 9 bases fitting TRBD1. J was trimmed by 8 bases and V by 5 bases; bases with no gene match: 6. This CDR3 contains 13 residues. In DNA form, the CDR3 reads TGTGCCAGCAGTCTACAGGGGGCGGACGGCTACACCTTC. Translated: CASSLQGADGYTF.

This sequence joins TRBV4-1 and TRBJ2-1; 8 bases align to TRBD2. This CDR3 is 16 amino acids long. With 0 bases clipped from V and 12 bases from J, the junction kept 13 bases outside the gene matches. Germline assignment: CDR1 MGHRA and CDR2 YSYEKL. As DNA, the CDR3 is TGCGCCAGCAGCCAAGAGGTTTTCACTAGCGGCGGGGGGCAGTTCTTC. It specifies CASSQEVFTSGGGQFF.

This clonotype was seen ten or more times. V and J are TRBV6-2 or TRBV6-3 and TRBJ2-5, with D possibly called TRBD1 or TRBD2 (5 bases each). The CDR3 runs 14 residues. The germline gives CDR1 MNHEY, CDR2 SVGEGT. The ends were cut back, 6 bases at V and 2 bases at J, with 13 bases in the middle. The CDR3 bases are TGTGCCAGCAGCCACCGGGGCCGACAAGAGACCCAGTACTTC. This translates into CASSHRGRQETQYF.

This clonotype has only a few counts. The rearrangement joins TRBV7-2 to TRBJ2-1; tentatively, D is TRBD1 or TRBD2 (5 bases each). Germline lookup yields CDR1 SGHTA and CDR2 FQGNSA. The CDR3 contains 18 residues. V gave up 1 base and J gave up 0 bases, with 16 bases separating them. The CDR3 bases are TGTGCCAGCAGCTTAGGTGGCGCCCCAGGGAGCTCCTACAATGAGCAGTTCTTC. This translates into CASSLGGAPGSSYNEQFF. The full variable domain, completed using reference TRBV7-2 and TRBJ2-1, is GAGVSQSPSNKVTEKGKDVELRCDPISGHTALYWYRQSLGQGLEFLIYFQGNSAPDKSGLPSDRFSAERTGGSVSTLTIQRTQQEDSAVYLCASSLGGAPGSSYNEQFFGPGTRLTVL.

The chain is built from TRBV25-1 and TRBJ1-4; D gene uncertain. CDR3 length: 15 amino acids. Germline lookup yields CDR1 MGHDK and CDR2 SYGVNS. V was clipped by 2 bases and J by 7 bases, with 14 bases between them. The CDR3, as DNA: TGTGCCAGCAGTGAAAGGATAGGGTGGAGTGAAAAACTGTTTTTT. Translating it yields CASSERIGWSEKLFF.

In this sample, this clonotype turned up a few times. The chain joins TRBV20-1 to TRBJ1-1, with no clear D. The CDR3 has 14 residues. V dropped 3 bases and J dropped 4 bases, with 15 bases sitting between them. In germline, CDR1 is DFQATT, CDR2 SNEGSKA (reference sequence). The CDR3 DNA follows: TGCAGTGCTAGTCCCCAGCCTAGGGTCACTGAAGCTTTCTTT. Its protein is CSASPQPRVTEAFF.

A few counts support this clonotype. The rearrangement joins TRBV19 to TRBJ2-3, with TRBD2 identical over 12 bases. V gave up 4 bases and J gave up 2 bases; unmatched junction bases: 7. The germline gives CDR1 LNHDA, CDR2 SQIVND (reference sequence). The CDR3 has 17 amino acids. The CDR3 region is CASSTPLAGGPTDTQYF. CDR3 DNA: TGTGCCAGTAGTACCCCACTAGCGGGGGGTCCCACAGATACGCAGTATTTT.

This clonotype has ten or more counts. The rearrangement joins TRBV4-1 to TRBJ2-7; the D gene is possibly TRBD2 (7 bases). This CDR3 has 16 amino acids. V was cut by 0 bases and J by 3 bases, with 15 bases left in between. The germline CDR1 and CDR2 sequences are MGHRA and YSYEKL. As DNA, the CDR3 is TGCGCCAGCAGCCAAGAATTACGGGGGGCTGACTACGAGCAGTACTTC. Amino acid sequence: CASSQELRGADYEQYF.

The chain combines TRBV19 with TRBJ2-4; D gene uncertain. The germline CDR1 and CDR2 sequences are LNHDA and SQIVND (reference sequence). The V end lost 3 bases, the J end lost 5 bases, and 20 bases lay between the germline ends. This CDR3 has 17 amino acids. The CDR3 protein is CASSIVTSASMENIQYF. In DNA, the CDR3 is TGTGCCAGTAGTATCGTAACGAGTGCCTCTATGGAAAACATTCAGTACTTC.

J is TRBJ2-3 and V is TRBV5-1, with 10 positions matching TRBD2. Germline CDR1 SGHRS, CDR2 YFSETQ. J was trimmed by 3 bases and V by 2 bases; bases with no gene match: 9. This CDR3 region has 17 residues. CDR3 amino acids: CASSFRPAGGLTDTQYF. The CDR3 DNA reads TGCGCCAGCAGCTTCAGACCAGCGGGGGGGCTGACAGATACGCAGTATTTT.

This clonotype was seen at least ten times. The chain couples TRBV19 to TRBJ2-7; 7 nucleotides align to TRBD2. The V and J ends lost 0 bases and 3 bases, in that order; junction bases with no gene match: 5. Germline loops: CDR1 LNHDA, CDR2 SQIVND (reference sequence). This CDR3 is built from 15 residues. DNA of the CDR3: TGTGCCAGTAGTATAGATTTGGCTAGCGGCTACGAGCAGTACTTC. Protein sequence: CASSIDLASGYEQYF.

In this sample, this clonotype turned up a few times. The CDR3 nucleotides are TGTGCCAGCAGCCCAGGGACAGGCCATGGCTACACCTTC. Translation gives CASSPGTGHGYTF. V usage is TRBV9 and J usage is TRBJ1-2; 8 bases map to TRBD1. The CDR3 totals 13 residues. After removal of 4 bases from V and 6 bases from J, the junction contained 5 bases not matched to a gene. CDR1 is SGDLS, CDR2 YYNGEE, per germline. The whole variable domain, filled in from reference TRBV9 and TRBJ1-2, reads DSGVTQTPKHLITATGQRVTLRCSPRSGDLSVYWYQQSLDQGLQFLIQYYNGEERAKGNILERFSAQQFPDLHSELNLSSLELGDSALYFCASSPGTGHGYTFGSGTRLTVV.

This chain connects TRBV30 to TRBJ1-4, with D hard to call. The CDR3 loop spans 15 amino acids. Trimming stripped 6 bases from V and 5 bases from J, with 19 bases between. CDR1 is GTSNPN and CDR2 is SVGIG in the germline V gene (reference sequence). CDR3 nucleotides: TGTGCCTGCCAACAGTCCGGCAAGCGGAATGAAAAACTGTTTTTT. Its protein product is CACQQSGKRNEKLFF.

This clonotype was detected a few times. Written as DNA, the CDR3 is TGCGCCAGCAGCCAAGTAAATTGGGATTCACCCCTCCACTTT. Amino acid sequence: CASSQVNWDSPLHF. The chain recombines TRBV4-3 with TRBJ1-6; D call uncertain. CDR3 size: 14 residues. Trimming pared 1 base from V and 8 bases from J, leaving 9 bases between. Looked up from germline, CDR1 is LGHNA and CDR2 is YSLEER.

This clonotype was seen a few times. CDR3 bases: TGCGCCACCCTACTGACAGGGGAAGAGACCCAGTACTTC. It encodes CATLLTGEETQYF. The chain carries TRBV10-2 and TRBJ2-5, with 8 bases lining up with TRBD1. Germline CDR1 reads WSHSY; CDR2 reads SAAADI. Trimming removed 10 bases from V and 3 bases from J; junction bases left unmatched: 7. This CDR3 spans 13 amino acids.

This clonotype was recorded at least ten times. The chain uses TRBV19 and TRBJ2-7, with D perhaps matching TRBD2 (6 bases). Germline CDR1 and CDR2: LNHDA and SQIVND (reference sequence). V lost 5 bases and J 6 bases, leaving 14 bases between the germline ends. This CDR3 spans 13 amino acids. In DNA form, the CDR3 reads TGTGCCAGTAGTGCGTCGGGACTCTCCGAGCAGTACTTC. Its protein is CASSASGLSEQYF.

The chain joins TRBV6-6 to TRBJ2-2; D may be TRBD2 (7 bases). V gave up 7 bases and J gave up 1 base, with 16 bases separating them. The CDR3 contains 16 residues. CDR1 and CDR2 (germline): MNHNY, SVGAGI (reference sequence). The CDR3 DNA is TGTGCCAGCACCTTCACCGGGGGGCGGAACACCGGGGAGCTGTTTTTT. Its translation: CASTFTGGRNTGELFF.

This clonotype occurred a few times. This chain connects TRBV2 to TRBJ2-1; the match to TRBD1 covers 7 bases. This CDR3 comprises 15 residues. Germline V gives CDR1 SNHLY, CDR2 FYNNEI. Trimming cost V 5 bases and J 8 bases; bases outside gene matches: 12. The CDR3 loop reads CASSYAGTASDEQFF. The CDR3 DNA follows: TGTGCCAGCAGTTACGCCGGGACAGCCTCGGATGAGCAGTTCTTC.

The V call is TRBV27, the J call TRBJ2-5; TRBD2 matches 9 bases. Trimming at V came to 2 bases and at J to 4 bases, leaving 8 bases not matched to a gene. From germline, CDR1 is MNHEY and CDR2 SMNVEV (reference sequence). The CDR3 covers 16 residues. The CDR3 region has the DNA TGTGCCAGCAGTTTAATGGCGGGGGGGCCCGGAGAGACCCAGTACTTC. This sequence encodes CASSLMAGGPGETQYF.

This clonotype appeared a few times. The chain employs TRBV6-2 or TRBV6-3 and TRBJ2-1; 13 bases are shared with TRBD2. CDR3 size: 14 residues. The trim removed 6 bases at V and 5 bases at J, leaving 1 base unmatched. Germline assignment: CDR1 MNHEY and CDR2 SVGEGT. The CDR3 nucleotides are TGTGCCAGCAGACTAGCGGGGGGGAACAATGAGCAGTTCTTC. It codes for CASRLAGGNNEQFF.

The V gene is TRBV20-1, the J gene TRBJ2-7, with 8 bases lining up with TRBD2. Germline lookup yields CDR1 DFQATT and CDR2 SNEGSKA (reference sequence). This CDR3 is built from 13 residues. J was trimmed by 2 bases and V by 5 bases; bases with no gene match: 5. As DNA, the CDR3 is TGCAGTGCTCGGGGGGGGGGGACCTACGAGCAGTACTTC. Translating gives CSARGGGTYEQYF.